One and the same sample provided the 22 T cell receptor beta chains below, sequenced in a study of T cell responses to AZD1222 COVID-19 vaccine. The table came from immunoSEQ multiplex PCR; TCRdb's copy has only in-frame clones and leaves some out. The table has 95,000 to 100,000 clones, 85% to 90% seen once. The sequences come from peripheral blood, collected on day 0 of AZD1222 vaccination. The receptor set was obtained from an adult in good health.

The CDR3 is CAKESQQGSSGANVLTF. The CDR3 coding sequence is TGTGCCAAAGAAAGCCAGCAGGGAAGCTCTGGGGCCAACGTCCTGACTTTC. J is TRBJ2-6 and V is TRBV19, with D possibly being TRBD1 (5 bases). Looked up from germline, CDR1 is LNHDA and CDR2 is SQIVND (reference sequence). The V gene lost 10 bases and the J gene lost 0 bases, with 19 bases spanning the gap. The CDR3 runs to 17 residues.

The chain employs TRBV2 and TRBJ2-3; 10 nucleotides agree with TRBD2. The junction had 1 base not matched to a gene; V was cut back by 7 bases and J by 0 bases. The CDR3 spans 14 residues. Looked up from germline, CDR1 is SNHLY and CDR2 is FYNNEI. CDR3 coding DNA: TGTGCCAGCACAGCGGGAGGGAGCACAGATACGCAGTATTTT. Its translation is CASTAGGSTDTQYF.

The chain employs TRBV7-8 and TRBJ1-2, with no clear D. The V end was cut by 5 bases, the J end by 4 bases, with 11 bases between. CDR3 size: 13 residues. Germline V gene data show CDR1 as SGHVS and CDR2 as FQNEAQ. The CDR3 loop reads CASSPHSSYGYTF. As DNA, the CDR3 is TGTGCCAGCAGCCCACACAGCTCCTATGGCTACACCTTC. Drawing the rest from reference TRBV7-8 and TRBJ1-2, the complete variable domain is GAGVSQSPRYKVAKRGQDVALRCDPISGHVSLFWYQQALGQGPEFLTYFQNEAQLDKSGLPSDRFFAERPEGSVSTLKIQRTQQEDSAVYLCASSPHSSYGYTFGSGTRLTVV.

This chain uses TRBV28 with TRBJ1-1; unclear D gene. V was pared by 7 bases and J by 5 bases, with 17 bases between. The CDR3 is 14 amino acids. Germline V gene sequence: CDR1 MDHEN, CDR2 SYDVKM. The CDR3 coding sequence is TGTGCCAGCACCCCCGGATCTGGAGGGACTGAAGCTTTCTTT. This encodes CASTPGSGGTEAFF.

This clone was recorded once. The chain combines TRBV7-2 with TRBJ1-2; the D gene is possibly TRBD1 (6 bases). V was cut by 2 bases and J by 6 bases, with 13 bases left in between. The CDR3 runs to 14 residues. The V gene's germline CDR1 is SGHTA and CDR2 FQGNSA. In DNA form, the CDR3 reads TGTGCCAGCAGCTTACCTCCCCAGGGGAATGGCTACACCTTC. Translated: CASSLPPQGNGYTF.

CDR3 nucleotides: TGTGCCAGCAGCTTAGGTGGCTCCGCCTACAATGAGCAGTTCTTC. This gives the protein CASSLGGSAYNEQFF. The chain joins TRBV11-1 to TRBJ2-1; D call uncertain. CDR3 size: 15 residues. CDR1 and CDR2 (germline): SGHAT, FQDESV (reference sequence). The V and J ends lost 1 base and 2 bases respectively, with 9 bases between them.

The genes are TRBV3-1 (or the pseudogene TRBV3-2) and TRBJ2-7; 11 bases map to TRBD2. CDR1 is LGHDT, CDR2 YNNKEL, per germline (reference sequence). The CDR3 runs to 14 residues. J lost 3 bases, V lost 4 bases, and 2 bases had no gene match. CDR3 nucleotides: TGTGCCAGCAGCCTCACTAGCGGGAGCTACGAGCAGTACTTC. The encoded protein is CASSLTSGSYEQYF.

The V gene is TRBV19, the J gene TRBJ2-5; possibly TRBD1 for D (6 bases). Deletions cut 4 bases from V and 5 bases from J, with 14 bases between. The CDR3 runs 14 residues. The germline V gene encodes CDR1 LNHDA and CDR2 SQIVND (reference sequence). The CDR3 reads CASSRTDVYETQYF. The CDR3, as DNA: TGTGCCAGTAGTAGGACAGACGTGTATGAGACCCAGTACTTC.

The gene calls are TRBV5-4 and TRBJ2-7, with 11 bases identical to TRBD1. Per germline, CDR1 SGHNT and CDR2 YYREEE (reference sequence). Trimming at V came to 3 bases and at J to 3 bases, leaving 5 bases not matched to a gene. The CDR3 is 15 residues long. This CDR3 reads CASSSDRGRLYEQYF. The CDR3 nucleotides read TGTGCCAGCAGCTCGGACAGGGGGCGCCTCTACGAGCAGTACTTC.

The chain recombines TRBV5-6 with TRBJ1-6; 10 bases are a match to TRBD1. CDR1 and CDR2 from the germline V gene are SGHDT and YYEEEE. CDR3 size: 15 residues. The trim removed 2 bases at V and 7 bases at J, leaving 3 bases unmatched. For the CDR3, the DNA is TGTGCCAGCAGCTTCGGGACAGGGGCAAATTCACCCCTCCACTTT. It is translated as CASSFGTGANSPLHF.

The chain links TRBV25-1 to TRBJ1-2, with a weak D call TRBD1 (6 bases). The V end was cut by 5 bases, the J end by 6 bases, with 16 bases between. This CDR3 region has 14 residues. Germline loops: CDR1 MGHDK, CDR2 SYGVNS. The CDR3 here is CASSPQGLVDGYTF. The CDR3 DNA follows: TGTGCCAGCAGTCCACAGGGTCTGGTGGATGGCTACACCTTC.

V gene TRBV10-3 combines with J gene TRBJ2-2; no clear D gene. Trimming removed 0 bases at V and 5 bases at J, with 13 bases between. The CDR3 consists of 16 residues. CDR1 and CDR2 from the germline V gene are ENHRY and SYGVKD. The CDR3 DNA follows: TGTGCCATCAGTGAGTCGATTGGGCTCCAAACCGGGGAGCTGTTTTTT. Translation: CAISESIGLQTGELFF.

The chain links TRBV28 to TRBJ2-7, with D possibly being TRBD1 (5 bases). Per the germline V gene, CDR1 is MDHEN and CDR2 is SYDVKM. CDR3 size: 13 residues. V was shortened by 5 bases and J by 4 bases, with 12 bases between the two germline ends. The CDR3 region is CASSAGGAYEQYF. DNA for the CDR3: TGTGCCAGCAGTGCAGGTGGGGCTTACGAGCAGTACTTC.

The V call is TRBV5-8, the J call TRBJ2-5; TRBD1 matches at 8 bases. Germline V lookup: CDR1 SGHTS, CDR2 YDEGEE. The CDR3 sequence is 14 residues long. V gave up 4 bases and J gave up 1 base; unmatched junction bases: 3. CDR3: CASSQTGAQETQYF. In DNA, the CDR3 is TGTGCCAGCAGCCAGACAGGGGCCCAAGAGACCCAGTACTTC. The full variable domain, in which reference TRBV5-8 and TRBJ2-5 provide the parts outside the CDR3, is EAGVTQSPTHLIKTRGQQATLRCSPISGHTSVYWYQQALGLGLQFLLWYDEGEERNRGNFPPRFSGRQFPNYSSELNVNALELEDSALYLCASSQTGAQETQYFGPGTRLLVL.

This rearrangement joins TRBV18 to TRBJ2-5; D unclear. The CDR3 runs to 15 residues. V dropped 3 bases and J dropped 1 base, with 12 bases sitting between them. Germline lookup yields CDR1 KGHSH and CDR2 LQKENI. Here the CDR3 reads CASSPAGGPQETQYF. CDR3 DNA: TGTGCCAGCTCACCCGCTGGCGGTCCCCAAGAGACCCAGTACTTC. Full variable domain (remainder filled in from reference TRBV18 and TRBJ2-5): NAGVMQNPRHLVRRRGQEARLRCSPMKGHSHVYWYRQLPEEGLKFMVYLQKENIIDESGMPKERFSAEFPKEGPSILRIQQVVRGDSAAYFCASSPAGGPQETQYFGPGTRLLVL.

This clone was observed a handful of times. This sequence joins TRBV5-1 and TRBJ2-6; TRBD1 might be the D (6 bases). Germline V gene sequence: CDR1 SGHRS, CDR2 YFSETQ. This CDR3 is 21 amino acids long. V lost 4 bases and J lost 2, with 28 bases in between. The CDR3 spells CASSPLAGAFPITTGANVLTF. The DNA of the CDR3 is TGCGCCAGCAGCCCCCTGGCAGGGGCCTTCCCCATCACGACTGGGGCCAACGTCCTGACTTTC.

V and J are TRBV5-4 and TRBJ1-5, with a tentative D call TRBD1 (5 bases). This CDR3 has 16 residues. CDR1 and CDR2 from the germline V gene are SGHNT and YYREEE (reference sequence). V was cut by 4 bases and J by 5 bases, with 19 bases left in between. CDR3 protein: CASSEASGIVDQPQHF. In nucleotides, the CDR3 is TGTGCCAGCAGCGAGGCATCAGGGATTGTTGATCAGCCCCAGCATTTT. Using reference TRBV5-4 and TRBJ1-5 for the parts outside the CDR3, the full variable domain is ETGVTQSPTHLIKTRGQQVTLRCSSQSGHNTVSWYQQALGQGPQFIFQYYREEENGRGNFPPRFSGLQFPNYSSELNVNALELDDSALYLCASSEASGIVDQPQHFGDGTRLSIL.

CDR3 nucleotides: TGCGCCAGCAGCCAGGGCGCAGGGTTGGGCGATACGCAGTATTTT. As protein: CASSQGAGLGDTQYF. This chain links TRBV4-3 with TRBJ2-3; maybe TRBD1 (5 bases). The germline CDR1 and CDR2 sequences are LGHNA and YSLEER. The CDR3 runs 15 residues. V shed 3 bases and J shed 6 bases, with 16 bases lying between them.

This chain connects TRBV6-1 to TRBJ1-4, with 8 bases aligning to TRBD1. With V trimmed by 3 bases and J by 8 bases, 5 bases remained unmatched. The CDR3 is 14 residues long. Germline CDR1 MNHNS, CDR2 SASEGT. The CDR3 region has the DNA TGTGCCAGCAGTGAGAGACAGGGGAGGGAAAAACTGTTTTTT. It codes for CASSERQGREKLFF.

The chain joins TRBV24-1 to TRBJ2-7; D uncertain. This CDR3 has 17 residues. Looked up from germline, CDR1 is KGHDR and CDR2 is SFDVKD. Trimming shortened V by 3 bases and J by 6 bases, and 23 bases separated the two germline ends. The CDR3 spells CATSDHGSGPRRSEQYF. For the CDR3, the DNA is TGTGCCACCAGTGATCACGGATCAGGACCGAGGAGAAGCGAGCAGTACTTC.

The chain employs TRBV30 and TRBJ2-7, with TRBD2 matching over 7 bases. Germline values: CDR1 GTSNPN, CDR2 SVGIG (reference sequence). Trimming removed 1 base from V and 2 bases from J; junction bases left unmatched: 11. The CDR3 has 16 amino acids. CDR3 in amino acids: CAWSASAGVAPYEQYF. CDR3 coding DNA: TGTGCCTGGAGTGCCTCGGCGGGAGTAGCCCCCTACGAGCAGTACTTC.

The chain recombines TRBV24-1 with TRBJ2-7, with 9 positions matching TRBD1. From germline, CDR1 is KGHDR and CDR2 SFDVKD. This CDR3 is built from 15 residues. After removal of 3 bases from V and 5 bases from J, the junction contained 7 bases not matched to a gene. The CDR3 region is CATSDRQGGRDEQYF. CDR3 sequence (DNA): TGTGCCACCAGTGATCGACAGGGGGGAAGGGACGAGCAGTACTTC.